Sequencing of this T cell receptor (beta chain) was carried out in a study of blood T cell repertoires in COVID-19. For the study at large: Collection of acute and convalescent COVID-19 samples took place in the United States, Italy and Spain. PBMCs, B-cell-depleted T cells, or T cells were the source of the cDNA or gDNA that made up the material.

Methods used by the authors: Amplified reference gene primers provided the basis for estimating nucleated cell counts. Repertoires were generated with immunoSEQ multiplex PCR, while TCRdb's copy carries only in-frame clones and drops some. The V and J calls and clone size come from that table; D and trimming were worked out from the DNA. The sample consists of over 300,000 clones, roughly 90% of them appearing once. The sample was peripheral blood. The TCR sequence derives from a man between 18 and 29 years old with active or convalescent COVID-19.

CDR3 region: CASSQGRQETNYGYTF. In DNA, the CDR3 is TGCGCCAGCAGCCAAGGGAGACAGGAGACTAACTATGGCTACACCTTC. V and J are TRBV4-1 and TRBJ1-2; a possible D gene is TRBD1 (6 bases). This CDR3 has 16 amino acids. Germline CDR1 reads MGHRA; CDR2 reads YSYEKL. Trimming took off 1 base at V and 0 bases at J, with 12 bases between the two ends.